This T cell receptor (beta chain) was found in a study of T cells in Graves' hyperthyroidism and ophthalmopathy. In this sample, this clonotype turned up many times. Germline V CDR1 and CDR2: GTSNPN, SVGIG (reference sequence). The CDR3 runs 13 residues. Trimming left V 2 bases short and J 10 bases short, with 15 bases between. RNA transcripts were the template for amplifying TCR beta CDR3 regions. First-round RT-PCR with HTBI primers amplified the TCR CDR3 region. TCRdb analysed the multiplex PCR reads with MiXCR anew, one entry per CDR3 protein. The sample records 250,000 to 300,000 distinct CDR3 sequences, 13% being singletons.

The J gene is TRBJ2-1, the V gene TRBV30; no clear D gene. Source material: blood. The sequence derives from a woman in her thirties with Graves' hyperthyroidism that later progressed to Graves' ophthalmopathy. The CDR3: CAWSPYYLREQFF. The CDR3 nucleotides read TGTGCCTGGAGTCCCTACTATCTCCGGGAGCAGTTCTTC.